The clone carrying this T cell receptor beta chain appeared a few times. Antigen specificity is unknown. The study reverse transcribed the entire isolated RNA, so it sequenced expressed TCRB transcripts. Libraries were prepared by immunoSEQ multiplex PCR; TCRdb keeps only in-frame clonotypes and omits some of them. In the table there are roughly 180,000 clones, about 7.8% of which are singletons. The data stem from a study of beta chain features in type 1 diabetes. Cells sorted by CD45RO/CCR7/CD25/CD127/CD95/CD27 comprised CD4+ naive, central memory, regulatory and stem cell-like memory cells. The length of the CDR3 is 14 residues. Germline assignment: CDR1 SEHNR and CDR2 FQNEAQ (reference sequence). V dropped 1 base and J dropped 4 bases, with 10 bases sitting between them. General observations from the study: The study found that naive, central memory and Treg TCRB repertoires appeared more similar in patients than in healthy donors. Shorter TCRB CDR3s, moderately but significantly so, were found in Type 1 diabetes patients in all four CD4+ subsets. Overrepresentation of cells with high TCR expression could result from cDNA sequencing.

The sequencing input was central memory CD4+ T cells from blood. The receptor was isolated from a middle-aged woman with type 1 diabetes. V is TRBV7-9 and J is TRBJ2-5, with D possibly being TRBD2 (5 bases). The CDR3 DNA reads TGTGCCAGCAGCTTAGGGAGGACCGGAGAGACCCAGTACTTC. It is translated as CASSLGRTGETQYF.